The rows below give T cell receptor beta chains drawn from one sample of a study of T cells after somatic rescue of genetic block. Some clones are missing from TCRdb's copy, which holds only in-frame ones; the method was immunoSEQ multiplex PCR. Seen here are 8,000 to 9,000 clones, 80% observed once, and the top ten hold approximately 24%. Sequenced input: peripheral blood mononuclear cells (PBMCs). All receptors derive from a boy younger than 18. CDR3s include the opening cysteine and the closing phenylalanine or tryptophan. A D gene is named only where the DNA matches it firmly. Clone size is given for some rows only: seen once, a few or many times, or a class if the clone is expanded.

TRBV15	-	TRBJ2-5	-	TGTGCCACCAGCAGAGAGGCGACGGTAGTCCCCATTGTTCGAGAGACCCAGTACTTC	CATSREATVVPIVRETQYF
TRBV10-3	TRBD1	TRBJ1-1	-	TGTGCCATCAGTCCGGGACAGGGGACGAACACTGAAGCTTTCTTT	CAISPGQGTNTEAFF
TRBV27	-	TRBJ1-2	-	TGTGCCAGCAGCCCGCTCTGGGGGCGGGGCTACACCTTC	CASSPLWGRGYTF
TRBV11-2	TRBD2	TRBJ2-7	-	TGTGCCAGCAGCTCCTTAGCGGGAGAGGGGTACGAGCAGTACTTC	CASSSLAGEGYEQYF
TRBV5-1	TRBD2	TRBJ2-3	-	TGCGCCAGCTACTTACTAGCGGAAGCAGATACGCAGTATTTT	CASYLLAEADTQYF
TRBV4-1	-	TRBJ1-2	-	TGCGCCAGCAGCCAGAGCCCCTTCGACGCAAAGTTCCATGGCTACACCTTC	CASSQSPFDAKFHGYTF
TRBV7-2	-	TRBJ2-7	-	TGTGCCAGCAGCTACACAAGTTCCCTCCTCTACGAGCAGTACTTC	CASSYTSSLLYEQYF
TRBV11-3	TRBD1	TRBJ2-5	-	TGTGCCAGCAGCGCCAGGGACAGGCCCCAAGAGACCCAGTACTTC	CASSARDRPQETQYF
TRBV11-3	TRBD1	TRBJ2-3	-	TGTGCCAGCAGCTTACTCGCGGACAGGGCTGGAGATACGCAGTATTTT	CASSLLADRAGDTQYF
TRBV6-1	-	TRBJ1-5	-	TGTGCCAGCAGTGAATGGGGGGTGGATCAGCCCCAGCATTTT	CASSEWGVDQPQHF
TRBV6-6	-	TRBJ1-4	once	TGTGCCAGCAGTTCTCACGGCCCAGAGCTTGAAAAACTGTTTTTT	CASSSHGPELEKLFF
TRBV11-2	-	TRBJ2-3	-	TGTGCCAGCAGGATATTCCCCATACATTTCCGGGAAGGCCCAGATACGCAGTATTTT	CASRIFPIHFREGPDTQYF
TRBV4-3	-	TRBJ1-4	-	TGCGCCAGCAGCCAAGAATACGGGGCGTTGGGAGCGAATGAAAAACTGTTTTTT	CASSQEYGALGANEKLFF
TRBV5-1	TRBD1	TRBJ1-2	-	TGCGCCAGCAGCTTGAGAGACAGGGAACCTAACTATGGCTACACCTTC	CASSLRDREPNYGYTF
TRBV9	TRBD2	TRBJ2-7	-	TGTGCCAGCAGCGTAACCGGGACTAGCGGGAGGGACGAGCAGTACTTC	CASSVTGTSGRDEQYF
TRBV19	TRBD2	TRBJ2-7	-	TGTGCCAGTAGTCCGGGGGGGACCTCTTACGAGCAGTACTTC	CASSPGGTSYEQYF
TRBV6-5	-	TRBJ1-3	once	TGTGCCAGCAAGGGTTCGGAGGGAAACACCATATATTTT	CASKGSEGNTIYF
TRBV27	-	TRBJ2-5	-	TGTGCCAGCAGTTTAGGGGGGTTTGAGACCCAGTACTTC	CASSLGGFETQYF
TRBV6-5	-	TRBJ1-2	-	TGTGCCAGCAGTTACGATCCTCGGGATGGCTACACCTTC	CASSYDPRDGYTF
TRBV14	-	TRBJ1-1	once	TGTGCCAGCAGCCCCTTAGGGGCGGGGCTTCAAGCTTTCTTT	CASSPLGAGLQAFF
TRBV9	TRBD1	TRBJ1-2	-	TGTGCCAGCAGCCCCCGACAGGGTTGGTCTAACTATGGCTACACCTTC	CASSPRQGWSNYGYTF
TRBV7-2	-	TRBJ2-1	-	TGTGCCAGCAGCTTAAGGCATGAGCAGTTCTTC	CASSLRHEQFF
TRBV11-3	-	TRBJ2-2	-	TGTGCCAGCAGCTTAGTGACAACGAACACCGGGGAGCTGTTTTTT	CASSLVTTNTGELFF
TRBV4-3	-	TRBJ2-7	-	TGCGCCAGCAGCCAAGGGCTCTCGAACGAAAAGTACGAGCAGTACTTC	CASSQGLSNEKYEQYF
TRBV7-2	-	TRBJ2-2	-	TGTGCCAGCAGCTCTCTTCAGGCGCGCACCGGGGAGCTGTTTTTT	CASSSLQARTGELFF
TRBV29-1	TRBD2	TRBJ2-1	-	TGCAGCGTCACCGGGACTAACAACTACAATGAGCAGTTCTTC	CSVTGTNNYNEQFF
TRBV2	-	TRBJ1-5	medium-sized	TGTGCCACCAGGGACTTTCGCAATCAGCCCCAGCATTTT	CATRDFRNQPQHF
TRBV15	-	TRBJ2-2	-	TGTGCCACCAGCGAGCGGGCGGCAGTTCATCTGTTTTTT	CATSERAAVHLFF
TRBV4-3	-	TRBJ2-5	-	TGCGCCAGCAGCCCCGGGACTTCCCTTTACCAAGAGACCCAGTACTTC	CASSPGTSLYQETQYF
TRBV7-6	-	TRBJ2-7	-	TGTGCCAGCAGCTTAGGCATTACGGCCTACGAGCAGTACTTC	CASSLGITAYEQYF
TRBV18	-	TRBJ2-4	-	TGTGCCAGCTCGCCAGGGGGGGAGAACATTCAGTACTTC	CASSPGGENIQYF
TRBV5-1	-	TRBJ2-1	-	TGCGCCAGCAGCCTCGGGACAGGCGGGAGTTCCTACAATGAGCAGTTCTTC	CASSLGTGGSSYNEQFF
TRBV28	-	TRBJ2-5	-	TGTGCCAGCAGGGGAGGACCAGGAATGGAGACCCAGTACTTC	CASRGGPGMETQYF
TRBV7-2	-	TRBJ2-1	-	TGTGCCAGCAGCTTAGACGGGAGTCCCTCTGAGCAGTTCTTC	CASSLDGSPSEQFF
TRBV29-1	-	TRBJ1-1	few	TGCAGCGTACCGACAGGCGGGACTGAAGCTTTCTTT	CSVPTGGTEAFF
TRBV11-3	-	TRBJ2-5	once	TGTGCCAGCAGCTTAAGGCGACGTGGGGGAAAGACCCAGTACTTC	CASSLRRRGGKTQYF
TRBV7-2	TRBD1	TRBJ2-7	few	TGTGCCAGCAGCCGGACAGGGTACTACGAGCAGTACTTC	CASSRTGYYEQYF
TRBV25-1	-	TRBJ1-5	-	TGTGCCAGCGCAAACAGGGTTGGTCAGCCCCAGCATTTT	CASANRVGQPQHF
TRBV2	-	TRBJ1-5	few	TGTGCCAGCAGGGGGGACGGCGATCAGCCCCAGCATTTT	CASRGDGDQPQHF
TRBV28	TRBD1	TRBJ2-1	once	TGTGCCAGCAGTTTACGACAGGGGGCAGGGACGCCACGGAATGAGCAGTTCTTC	CASSLRQGAGTPRNEQFF
TRBV15	-	TRBJ2-2	-	TGTGCCACCAGCTTAAAGGGAGGCACCGGGGAGCTGTTTTTT	CATSLKGGTGELFF
TRBV18	-	TRBJ2-4	-	TGTGCCAGCTCACCACCGGCCCAAGCGAACATTCAGTACTTC	CASSPPAQANIQYF
TRBV10-2	-	TRBJ1-1	-	TGCGCCAGCAGTATGGGACGGACTCTAATGAACACTGAAGCTTTCTTT	CASSMGRTLMNTEAFF
TRBV21-1	-	TRBJ2-7	-	TGTGCCAGCAGCAAAGAAGGGAACTACGAGCAGTACTTC	CASSKEGNYEQYF
TRBV2	-	TRBJ2-2	-	TGTGCCAGCAGAACGGACACCAACACCGGGGAGCTGTTTTTT	CASRTDTNTGELFF
TRBV18	TRBD1	TRBJ1-6	-	TGTGCCAGCTCACCTAGGACAGGAGGTAATTCACCCCTCCACTTT	CASSPRTGGNSPLHF
TRBV11-2	-	TRBJ1-2	medium-sized	TGTGCCAGCAGCTTAGCCCCTGACACCAACTATGGCTACACCTTC	CASSLAPDTNYGYTF
TRBV29-1	-	TRBJ2-3	-	TGCAGCGTGCCACGACTAGTGGGAGTAAAAGATACGCAGTATTTT	CSVPRLVGVKDTQYF
TRBV2	-	TRBJ2-7	once	TGTGCCAGCGGCGGGACCGATTACGAGCAGTACTTC	CASGGTDYEQYF
TRBV6-1	-	TRBJ2-2	-	TGTGCCAGCAGTGAATATTGGAACACCGGGGAGCTGTTTTTT	CASSEYWNTGELFF
TRBV28	TRBD1	TRBJ1-4	-	TGTGCCAGCAGTTCTTGGACAGGGGGGATGGAAAAACTGTTTTTT	CASSSWTGGMEKLFF